The sequence of this T cell receptor (beta chain) was determined in a study of blood T cell repertoires in COVID-19. Study-wide background: From the United States, Italy and Spain came samples of acute and convalescent COVID-19. T cells, B-cell-depleted T cells, or PBMCs supplied cDNA or gDNA.

Germline V gene sequence: CDR1 SGHTS, CDR2 YDEGEE. V dropped 4 bases and J dropped 4 bases, with 17 bases sitting between them. The CDR3 is 15 residues long. Per the study methods: Nucleated cell counts were estimated from reference gene primer amplification. The method was immunoSEQ multiplex PCR; TCRdb's version includes in-frame clones alone and lacks a portion of them. V and J calls and clone size come straight from that table; D and trimming were deduced from the DNA. The repertoire consists of hundreds of thousands of clones, with 83% occurring once and the leading ten covering 2.5% to 3%. The sample consisted of peripheral blood. The gene calls are TRBV5-8 and TRBJ1-2, with D hard to call. This receptor was obtained from a woman aged 40 to 50 with active or convalescent COVID-19. The CDR3 loop is CASSHHGSAGYGYTF. The DNA for the CDR3 is TGTGCCAGCAGCCATCACGGTAGCGCTGGCTATGGCTACACCTTC.